These 21 T cell receptor beta chains were all obtained from the same sample, sequenced in a study of CXCR3-negative and CXCR3-positive naive CD8 T cells. TRB cDNA was prepared as libraries by UMI-labeled 5' RACE. TCRdb reanalyzed the 5' RACE reads, giving one entry per CDR3 protein sequence and no DNA. The specimen's table records roughly 56,000 distinct CDR3 sequences. Source material: naive CXCR3- CD8+ T cells from blood. Regarding subset: CD45RO-CCR7+CD27+CD95- naive CD8+ T cells lacking CXCR3 (TNR3-). Every receptor here comes from a human donor in good health. Some clones in this sample may be carry-over from other donors' samples.

The chain uses TRBV7-6 and TRBJ2-7; TCRdb lists TRBD2, though no DNA is available to test this call. Germline assignment: CDR1 SGHVS and CDR2 FNYEAQ. The CDR3 totals 15 residues. Here the CDR3 reads CASSPSGLPPYEQYF.

The CDR3 here is CASSPPGVRAKKIQYF. The rearrangement joins TRBV28 to TRBJ2-4; with no DNA, the TCRdb D assignment of TRBD1 cannot be verified. The CDR3 length is 16 residues. In germline, CDR1 is MDHEN, CDR2 SYDVKM.

The V and J genes are TRBV28 and TRBJ1-2; the D call from TCRdb, TRBD1, cannot be confirmed without DNA. This CDR3 is built from 15 residues. CDR1 MDHEN and CDR2 SYDVKM come from the germline V gene. This chain's CDR3 is CASSVRDRGTYGYTF.

The J gene is TRBJ1-5, the V gene TRBV12-3 or TRBV12-4. The CDR3 consists of 14 residues. The chain's CDR3 is CASSLYGVNQPQHF.

This chain connects TRBV28 to TRBJ2-2; TCRdb selects TRBD1, and the lack of DNA leaves this call unchecked. In germline, CDR1 is MDHEN, CDR2 SYDVKM. The CDR3 length is 15 residues. The CDR3 reads CASSSKGGSTGELFF.

The chain uses TRBV19 and TRBJ2-5. Per germline, CDR1 LNHDA and CDR2 SQIVND (reference sequence). This CDR3 has 13 residues. The CDR3 is CASSIVAQETQYF. The variable domain in full, with the rest retrieved from reference TRBV19 and TRBJ2-5, is DGGITQSPKYLFRKEGQNVTLSCEQNLNHDAMYWYRQDPGQGLRLIYYSQIVNDFQKGDIAEGYSVSREKKESFPLTVTSAQKNPTAFYLCASSIVAQETQYFGPGTRLLVL.

This rearrangement joins TRBV3-1 to TRBJ2-3; the TRBD1 assignment by TCRdb is unverifiable without DNA. CDR3 size: 15 residues. Germline V CDR1 and CDR2: LGHDT, YNNKEL (reference sequence). This CDR3 reads CASSQDRGRADTQYF.

The rearrangement uses TRBV20-1 and TRBJ2-2; TCRdb's D gene call, TRBD2, goes unchecked for lack of DNA. The CDR3 extends over 17 amino acids. Germline V gene lookup returns CDR1 DFQATT and CDR2 SNEGSKA (reference sequence). This chain's CDR3 is CSALTRERGLNTGELFF.

The CDR3 spells CASSPQGQGTEAFF. This chain links TRBV28 with TRBJ1-1; TCRdb calls TRBD1, which cannot be checked without DNA. The CDR3 has 14 amino acids. Per the germline V gene, CDR1 is MDHEN and CDR2 is SYDVKM.

The chain joins TRBV29-1 to TRBJ2-7; TCRdb returns TRBD2, unconfirmable since there is no DNA. The CDR3 is 15 residues long. Germline V CDR1 and CDR2: SQVTM, ANQGSEA. CDR3 sequence: CSANSLGTSGYEQYF.

The gene calls are TRBV7-3 and TRBJ2-3; with no DNA, the TCRdb D assignment of TRBD2 cannot be verified. CDR1 is SGHTA, CDR2 FQGTGA, per germline. The CDR3 consists of 17 residues. The CDR3 protein is CASSLMGRGGNTDTQYF.

The V and J genes are TRBV20-1 and TRBJ2-7; TCRdb proposes TRBD1, but this gene call is untestable without DNA. This CDR3 comprises 15 residues. The V gene's germline CDR1 is DFQATT and CDR2 SNEGSKA (reference sequence). This chain's CDR3 is CSAAIVRTGVYEQYF.

J is TRBJ1-1 and V is TRBV19; TCRdb names TRBD1, which stays unverified in the absence of DNA. Germline loops: CDR1 LNHDA, CDR2 SQIVND (reference sequence). The CDR3 is 13 amino acids. The CDR3 reads CASSFREYTEAFF.

V gene TRBV29-1 combines with J gene TRBJ2-1; the TCRdb D gene call, TRBD1, has no DNA to confirm it. This CDR3 is built from 13 residues. Germline V gene data show CDR1 as SQVTM and CDR2 as ANQGSEA. The CDR3 protein is CSAPGQDYNEQFF.

The CDR3 is CASSLTSDSHNEQFF. The chain recombines TRBV6-5 with TRBJ2-1; no DNA is available, so the TRBD1 call from TCRdb remains unchecked. The length of the CDR3 is 15 residues. The V gene's germline CDR1 is MNHEY and CDR2 SVGAGI.

CDR3 in amino acids: CASSPRDSLETQYF. The gene calls are TRBV18 and TRBJ2-5; no DNA is available, so the TRBD1 call from TCRdb remains unchecked. Looked up from germline, CDR1 is KGHSH and CDR2 is LQKENI. The CDR3 contains 14 residues.

This chain joins TRBV20-1 and TRBJ2-1; checking the TCRdb D call of TRBD2 is not possible without DNA. CDR3 length: 15 residues. The V gene's germline CDR1 is DFQATT and CDR2 SNEGSKA (reference sequence). CDR3: CSARTGLAGGNEQFF.

V is TRBV6-1 and J is TRBJ2-1; TCRdb's D call, TRBD2, is unchecked because there is no DNA. This CDR3 has 15 residues. In germline, CDR1 is MNHNS, CDR2 SASEGT. CDR3 sequence reads: CASRASRSSYNEQFF.

This chain's CDR3 is CSVEGRGGGYTF. This chain joins TRBV29-1 and TRBJ1-2. Germline values: CDR1 SQVTM, CDR2 ANQGSEA. The CDR3 covers 12 residues.

The CDR3 sequence is CASTWTYNEQFF. The chain combines TRBV7-9 with TRBJ2-1. The CDR3 loop spans 12 amino acids. CDR1 is SEHNR and CDR2 is FQNEAQ in the germline V gene (reference sequence). The variable domain in full, with the rest retrieved from reference TRBV7-9 and TRBJ2-1, is DTGVSQNPRHKITKRGQNVTFRCDPISEHNRLYWYRQTLGQGPEFLTYFQNEAQLEKSRLLSDRFSAERPKGSFSTLEIQRTEQGDSAMYLCASTWTYNEQFFGPGTRLTVL.

This sequence joins TRBV25-1 and TRBJ1-5; TCRdb proposes TRBD1, but this gene call is untestable without DNA. Germline V gives CDR1 MGHDK, CDR2 SYGVNS. This CDR3 spans 13 amino acids. The CDR3 is CASSMGLHQPQHF.